The 23 T cell receptor beta chains reported below all come from one sample, sequenced in a study of blood T cell repertoires in COVID-19. The table came from immunoSEQ multiplex PCR; TCRdb's copy has only in-frame clones and leaves some out. The sample comprises over 150,000 clones, roughly 84% of which are singletons, and 15% to 20% rests with the top ten. The sequenced sample consisted of peripheral blood. Every receptor here comes from a man in his fifties with COVID-19, enrolled during active disease.

The chain links TRBV23-1 to TRBJ2-7; 8 positions match TRBD1. TRBV23-1 is noted as an ORF with a role that remains uncertain. V lost 5 bases to trimming and J lost 3 bases; unmatched junction nucleotides: 9. CDR3 length: 15 residues. CDR3 bases: TGCGCCAGCAGTGGTAGGACACAGGGGGTCTACGAGCAGTACTTC. This codes for CASSGRTQGVYEQYF.

This clone appeared a few times. The V call is TRBV27, the J call TRBJ2-3, with TRBD2 as a possible D gene (6 bases). Germline V lookup: CDR1 MNHEY, CDR2 SMNVEV (reference sequence). This CDR3 is 10 amino acids long. Between the trimmed V and J ends, which lost 10 bases and 6 bases, there was a span of 8 bases. CDR3 bases: TGTGCCACGGGGAGGGATACGCAGTATTTT. This codes for CATGRDTQYF.

The chain has TRBV28 and TRBJ2-7, with no clear D. The V gene lost 6 bases and the J gene lost 4 bases, with 13 bases spanning the gap. The CDR3 is made up of 13 amino acids. Germline CDR1 is MDHEN and CDR2 is SYDVKM. The CDR3 spells CASSPLTPYEQYF. The CDR3 nucleotides are TGTGCCAGCAGCCCCCTGACACCTTACGAGCAGTACTTC.

The chain uses TRBV7-8 and TRBJ1-6; TRBD1 agrees at 10 bases. Germline-derived CDR1 and CDR2 are SGHVS and FQNEAQ. This CDR3 is built from 14 residues. The ends lost 5 bases at V and 7 bases at J; junction bases unmatched: 2. The CDR3 nucleotides are TGTGCCAGCAGCCGGGACAGGGGCAATTCACCCCTCCACTTT. It yields the protein CASSRDRGNSPLHF.

The chain links TRBV7-2 to TRBJ2-4; the D is unclear. Trimming took off 5 bases at V and 0 bases at J, with 11 bases between the two ends. The CDR3 is 15 amino acids. Germline-derived CDR1 and CDR2 are SGHTA and FQGNSA. CDR3 in DNA: TGTGCCAGCAGCCCTCAGCGTCTAGCCAAAAACATTCAGTACTTC. It codes for CASSPQRLAKNIQYF.

This clone was recorded only once. The gene calls are TRBV10-2 and TRBJ2-6; a possible D gene is TRBD2 (6 bases). Germline CDR1 reads WSHSY; CDR2 reads SAAADI. The V gene lost 8 bases and the J gene lost 1 base, with 9 bases spanning the gap. The CDR3 totals 14 residues. The CDR3 loop is CASWAGSGANVLTF. The CDR3 coding sequence is TGCGCCAGCTGGGCGGGATCTGGGGCCAACGTCCTGACTTTC.

This rearrangement joins TRBV18 to TRBJ1-4; 8 nucleotides match TRBD1. The CDR3 is 16 amino acids. Unmatched junction bases numbered 11, after V lost 3 bases and J lost 8 bases. Germline V gives CDR1 KGHSH, CDR2 LQKENI. The chain's CDR3 is CASSPGQDPVREKLFF. In DNA form, the CDR3 reads TGTGCCAGCTCACCGGGACAGGACCCTGTCCGGGAAAAACTGTTTTTT.

V usage is TRBV12-3 or TRBV12-4 and J usage is TRBJ2-5; D perhaps matches TRBD2 (5 bases). V gave up 2 bases and J gave up 5 bases, with 9 bases separating them. The CDR3 consists of 13 residues. CDR3 loop: CASSLMRGETQYF. The CDR3 nucleotides read TGTGCCAGCAGTTTAATGCGAGGGGAGACCCAGTACTTC.

The chain couples TRBV9 to TRBJ1-1; weak D call: TRBD1 (6 bases). V dropped 0 bases and J dropped 0 bases, with 18 bases sitting between them. The germline CDR1 and CDR2 sequences are SGDLS and YYNGEE. The CDR3 is 18 residues long. The chain's CDR3 is CASSVVDRGWDLNTEAFF. The CDR3 nucleotides read TGTGCCAGCAGCGTAGTAGATAGGGGGTGGGATCTGAACACTGAAGCTTTCTTT.

This chain joins TRBV9 and TRBJ2-2; D may be TRBD1 (6 bases). Trimming removed 2 bases at V and 3 bases at J, with 23 bases between. Germline loops: CDR1 SGDLS, CDR2 YYNGEE. The CDR3 is 19 amino acids. CDR3 nucleotide sequence: TGTGCCAGCAGCGTCCTTTGGCAGGGGCGGCCGACTCACACCGGGGAGCTGTTTTTT. It translates to CASSVLWQGRPTHTGELFF.

The CDR3 nucleotides are TGTGCCTGCAAGGCTAGCGGGAAAAAATACGAGCAGTACTTC. Its translation: CACKASGKKYEQYF. The chain uses TRBV30 and TRBJ2-7; 9 positions agree with TRBD2. The germline CDR1 and CDR2 sequences are GTSNPN and SVGIG (reference sequence). V dropped 6 bases and J dropped 4; count of bases not matched to a gene: 10. The CDR3 has 14 amino acids.

The chain couples TRBV28 to TRBJ2-7; 12 bases line up with TRBD1. CDR1 and CDR2 (germline): MDHEN, SYDVKM. CDR3 length: 13 residues. V shed 11 bases, J shed 6 bases, and the junction held 8 bases outside the gene matches. CDR3 residues: CAARGTGGFEQYF. DNA of the CDR3: TGTGCCGCCCGGGGGACAGGGGGCTTCGAGCAGTACTTC.

This chain uses TRBV19 with TRBJ1-2, with D perhaps TRBD1 (5 bases). There are 14 residues in the CDR3. V dropped 4 bases and J dropped 1 base, with 10 bases sitting between them. Germline-derived CDR1 and CDR2 are LNHDA and SQIVND (reference sequence). The CDR3 region is CASSSRRGNYGYTF. The CDR3 DNA is TGTGCCAGTAGTAGCAGGAGGGGTAACTATGGCTACACCTTC.

The chain recombines TRBV4-1 with TRBJ2-2; TRBD1 agrees at 7 bases. This CDR3 contains 16 residues. The germline V gene has CDR1 MGHRA and CDR2 YSYEKL. Trimming at V came to 4 bases and at J to 6 bases, leaving 11 bases not matched to a gene. The CDR3 nucleotides read TGCGCCAGCAGCCGTTTCGGACAGGATGTTTCCGGGGAGCTGTTTTTT. It is translated as CASSRFGQDVSGELFF.

About this clone: At one end, the junction sequence differs from germline, possibly due to a read error. The V and J genes are TRBV4-1 and TRBJ1-1; 7 nucleotides match TRBD1. Per the germline V gene, CDR1 is MGHRA and CDR2 is YSYEKL. The CDR3 runs 14 residues. CDR3 loop: CASRQGGFGTEAFF. The CDR3 region has the DNA TGCGCCAGCAGACAAGGGGGCTTCGGCACTGAAGCTTTCTTT.

This chain connects TRBV19 to TRBJ1-1; tentatively, D is TRBD1 (5 bases). The CDR3 has 11 residues. Trimming shortened V by 11 bases and J by 7 bases, and 14 bases separated the two germline ends. In germline, CDR1 is LNHDA, CDR2 SQIVND (reference sequence). CDR3 amino acids: CAASTANEAFF. For the CDR3, the DNA is TGTGCCGCCTCGACAGCGAATGAAGCTTTCTTT.

This clone was recorded a few times. V gene TRBV3-1 (or the pseudogene TRBV3-2) combines with J gene TRBJ1-3; 8 bases agree with TRBD1. The V segment lost 4 bases and the J segment 4 bases; nucleotides outside the gene matches: 12. The CDR3 covers 17 residues. Per the germline V gene, CDR1 is LGHDT and CDR2 is YNNKEL (reference sequence). CDR3 coding DNA: TGTGCCAGCAGCCCCCCAGGGGGCCAATTTGGCGGAAACACCATATATTTT. Amino acids: CASSPPGGQFGGNTIYF.

The chain couples TRBV5-5 to TRBJ2-5, with D perhaps TRBD1 (6 bases). V dropped 0 bases and J dropped 2 bases, with 14 bases sitting between them. CDR1 SGHKS and CDR2 YYEKEE come from the germline V gene (reference sequence). The CDR3 is 16 residues long. CDR3 sequence: CASSLATGPPQETQYF. CDR3 in DNA: TGTGCCAGCAGCTTGGCCACAGGGCCCCCGCAAGAGACCCAGTACTTC.

CDR3 amino acids: CASSDGGQWDYGYTF. Here the CDR3 DNA reads TGTGCCAGCAGCGACGGGGGACAGTGGGACTATGGCTACACCTTC. The V and J genes are TRBV2 and TRBJ1-2, with 7 nucleotides matching TRBD1. The CDR3 spans 15 residues. Unmatched junction bases numbered 10, after V lost 6 bases and J lost 3 bases. Germline V CDR1 and CDR2: SNHLY, FYNNEI.

The chain employs TRBV6-2 or TRBV6-3 and TRBJ2-7; D gene ambiguous. Trimming removed 5 bases at V and 1 base at J, with 12 bases between. The V gene's germline CDR1 is MNHEY and CDR2 SVGEGT. This CDR3 region has 14 residues. In nucleotides, the CDR3 is TGTGCCAGCAGTGACACGACAAGTTCCTACGAGCAGTACTTC. This sequence encodes CASSDTTSSYEQYF.

This sequence joins TRBV7-3 and TRBJ2-2; the D gene is possibly TRBD2 (5 bases). V gave up 5 bases and J gave up 6 bases, with 10 bases separating them. The CDR3 consists of 13 residues. Germline V gene lookup returns CDR1 SGHTA and CDR2 FQGTGA. The CDR3 spells CASSPAEAGELFF. Here the CDR3 DNA reads TGTGCCAGCAGCCCCGCGGAGGCCGGGGAGCTGTTTTTT.

The rearrangement joins TRBV18 to TRBJ2-1, with 9 bases lining up with TRBD2. The V and J ends lost 0 bases and 9 bases, in that order; junction bases with no gene match: 6. Germline V gene lookup returns CDR1 KGHSH and CDR2 LQKENI. The CDR3 extends over 15 amino acids. In DNA, the CDR3 is TGTGCCAGCTCACCACCCTCTAGCGGGGTCCTTGAGCAGTTCTTC. Encoded protein: CASSPPSSGVLEQFF.

CDR3 coding DNA: TGCGCCAGCAGTTATAACAGGGGCGACTCCTACGAGCAGTACTTC. Its protein is CASSYNRGDSYEQYF. V is TRBV4-3 and J is TRBJ2-7, with TRBD1 matching over 7 bases. This CDR3 is built from 15 residues. Germline V gene lookup returns CDR1 LGHNA and CDR2 YSLEER. V dropped 6 bases and J dropped 0; count of bases not matched to a gene: 8.